The 18 T cell receptor beta chains in this list originate from one sample, sequenced in a study of technical replicates of blood from several donors. Libraries were prepared by immunoSEQ multiplex PCR; TCRdb keeps only in-frame clonotypes and omits some of them. The sample includes tens of thousands of clones, around 94% seen only once; the top ten take over 0.35%. The sequencing input was T cells isolated from PBMCs. The receptors were sampled from a human donor in good health.

The V and J genes are TRBV19 and TRBJ2-7; tentative D call: TRBD1 (8 bases). With 4 bases removed from V and 7 bases from J, the gap between germline ends came to 14 bases. This CDR3 is built from 13 residues. Germline CDR1 reads LNHDA; CDR2 reads SQIVND (reference sequence). The CDR3 nucleotides are TGTGCCAGTAGTACCAACAGGGGGGGTGAGCAGTACTTC. Protein: CASSTNRGGEQYF.

The CDR3 loop reads CASMRGSGANVLTF. Here the CDR3 DNA reads TGTGCCAGCATGCGGGGCTCTGGGGCCAACGTCCTGACTTTC. This sequence joins TRBV9 and TRBJ2-6, with D possibly matching TRBD2 (6 bases). The length of the CDR3 is 14 residues. The V end was cut by 6 bases, the J end by 0 bases, with 7 bases between. The germline CDR1 and CDR2 sequences are SGDLS and YYNGEE.

The gene calls are TRBV5-8 and TRBJ1-2; D might be TRBD1 (5 bases). This CDR3 spans 16 amino acids. The V and J ends lost 4 bases and 1 base respectively, with 17 bases between them. Per the germline V gene, CDR1 is SGHTS and CDR2 is YDEGEE. CDR3 bases: TGTGCCAGCAGCCTTTCCGATGCAGGGTTTAACTATGGCTACACCTTC. Its translation is CASSLSDAGFNYGYTF.

V usage is TRBV4-3 and J usage is TRBJ2-7, with 8 bases matching TRBD2. The CDR3 length is 15 residues. Germline V gene lookup returns CDR1 LGHNA and CDR2 YSLEER. The ends lost 1 base at V and 3 bases at J; junction bases unmatched: 5. The CDR3 DNA follows: TGCGCCAGCAGCCAAGTCAAGCGGGGGTACTACGAGCAGTACTTC. Translation: CASSQVKRGYYEQYF.

The rearrangement uses TRBV7-9 and TRBJ1-1, with no clear D. Trimming left V 0 bases short and J 1 base short, with 6 bases between. Germline-derived CDR1 and CDR2 are SEHNR and FQNEAQ (reference sequence). The CDR3 extends over 14 amino acids. The CDR3 sequence: CASSLADRNTEAFF. In DNA, the CDR3 is TGTGCCAGCAGCTTAGCCGATAGGAACACTGAAGCTTTCTTT.

This chain uses TRBV15 with TRBJ2-1; D is unclear. The CDR3 spans 12 residues. Trimming took 5 bases from V and 8 from J, leaving 10 bases between them. Germline assignment: CDR1 LNHNV and CDR2 YYDKDF (reference sequence). This CDR3 is CATSEDIDEQFF. The CDR3 coding sequence is TGTGCCACCAGCGAGGATATCGATGAGCAGTTCTTC. Combining the CDR3 with reference TRBV15 and TRBJ2-1 gives the whole variable domain DAMVIQNPRYQVTQFGKPVTLSCSQTLNHNVMYWYQQKSSQAPKLLFHYYDKDFNNEADTPDNFQSRRPNTSFCFLDIRSPGLGDTAMYLCATSEDIDEQFFGPGTRLTVL.

V gene TRBV29-1 combines with J gene TRBJ2-7; a possible D gene is TRBD2 (6 bases). The CDR3 consists of 13 residues. Germline CDR1 and CDR2: SQVTM and ANQGSEA. Trimming took off 6 bases at V and 2 bases at J, with 14 bases between the two ends. CDR3 in DNA: TGCAGCGTACTGACTAGATTTACCTACGAGCAGTACTTC. This translates into CSVLTRFTYEQYF.

The chain employs TRBV6-4 and TRBJ1-4; possible D gene TRBD1, 5 bases. The germline V gene has CDR1 MRHNA and CDR2 SNTAGT. The CDR3 covers 14 residues. V was cut by 3 bases and J by 11 bases, with 16 bases left in between. CDR3 sequence reads: CASSERHRSVKLFF. The DNA of the CDR3 is TGTGCCAGCAGTGAGCGGCACAGGAGCGTCAAACTGTTTTTT.

This clone was picked up one time. This chain joins TRBV19 and TRBJ1-1, with 7 positions matching TRBD1. Germline lookup yields CDR1 LNHDA and CDR2 SQIVND (reference sequence). This CDR3 contains 14 residues. Unmatched junction bases numbered 10, after V lost 6 bases and J lost 6 bases. The CDR3 loop is CASSPKTGRAEAFF. CDR3 DNA sequence: TGTGCCAGTAGCCCTAAGACAGGGCGGGCTGAAGCTTTCTTT.

J is TRBJ2-7 and V is TRBV9, with D possibly matching TRBD2 (6 bases). The CDR3 has 15 residues. Per germline, CDR1 SGDLS and CDR2 YYNGEE. V shed 3 bases and J shed 5 bases, with 18 bases lying between them. The CDR3 protein is CASSALPGDSNEQYF. In DNA, the CDR3 is TGTGCCAGCAGCGCACTTCCCGGGGACTCAAACGAGCAGTACTTC. Full variable domain (rest looked up from reference TRBV9 and TRBJ2-7): DSGVTQTPKHLITATGQRVTLRCSPRSGDLSVYWYQQSLDQGLQFLIQYYNGEERAKGNILERFSAQQFPDLHSELNLSSLELGDSALYFCASSALPGDSNEQYFGPGTRLTVT.

This sequence joins TRBV7-2 and TRBJ1-5, with 8 bases aligning to TRBD1. Trimming cost V 2 bases and J 3 bases; bases outside gene matches: 3. This CDR3 is 15 amino acids long. Looked up from germline, CDR1 is SGHTA and CDR2 is FQGNSA. The CDR3 loop is CASSLRTGSNQPQHF. The CDR3 DNA follows: TGTGCCAGCAGCTTAAGGACAGGGTCCAATCAGCCCCAGCATTTT.

This clone is a singleton in its sample. The J gene is TRBJ2-7, the V gene TRBV30, with a weak D call TRBD2 (5 bases). This CDR3 has 12 amino acids. Germline V gene sequence: CDR1 GTSNPN, CDR2 SVGIG (reference sequence). With 2 bases removed from V and 5 bases from J, the gap between germline ends came to 10 bases. The CDR3 is CAWSLSGNEQYF. DNA for the CDR3: TGTGCCTGGAGTTTATCCGGGAACGAGCAGTACTTC.

This rearrangement joins TRBV19 to TRBJ2-7, with 12 bases identical to TRBD2. V lost 3 bases and J lost 2; bases outside the gene matches: 2. This CDR3 has 15 residues. The germline V gene has CDR1 LNHDA and CDR2 SQIVND (reference sequence). The CDR3 reads CASSISSGRAYEQYF. DNA of the CDR3: TGTGCCAGTAGTATCTCTAGCGGGAGGGCCTACGAGCAGTACTTC.

The chain uses TRBV7-9 and TRBJ2-7; no firm D call. V was trimmed by 4 bases and J by 5 bases, leaving 9 bases between them. This CDR3 contains 12 residues. Germline CDR1 SEHNR, CDR2 FQNEAQ (reference sequence). CDR3 DNA sequence: TGTGCCAGCAGCTCCAGAATGGACGAGCAGTACTTC. It codes for CASSSRMDEQYF.

The CDR3 protein is CASSQRHGGSYEQYF. CDR3 DNA: TGCGCCAGCAGCCAAAGACACGGGGGAAGCTACGAGCAGTACTTC. The gene calls are TRBV4-1 and TRBJ2-7; possible D gene TRBD2, 6 bases. Germline V lookup: CDR1 MGHRA, CDR2 YSYEKL. The length of the CDR3 is 15 residues. V was trimmed by 2 bases and J by 3 bases, leaving 14 bases between them.

The CDR3 sequence: CASSFATSGIAGANVLTF. As DNA, the CDR3 is TGTGCCAGCAGCTTCGCGACTAGCGGGATTGCTGGGGCCAACGTCCTGACTTTC. The gene calls are TRBV11-3 and TRBJ2-6, with 11 bases identical to TRBD2. Trimming at V came to 3 bases and at J to 2 bases, leaving 6 bases not matched to a gene. The CDR3 runs 18 residues. Germline V lookup: CDR1 SGHNT, CDR2 YENEEA. Together with reference TRBV11-3 and TRBJ2-6, the CDR3 gives the full variable domain: EAGVVQSPRYKIIEKKQPVAFWCNPISGHNTLYWYLQNLGQGPELLIRYENEEAVDDSQLPKDRFSAERLKGVDSTLKIQPAELGDSAVYLCASSFATSGIAGANVLTFGAGSRLTVL.

The genes are TRBV7-6 and TRBJ2-2; the D is unclear. V gave up 2 bases and J gave up 5 bases, with 6 bases separating them. Per the germline V gene, CDR1 is SGHVS and CDR2 is FNYEAQ. This CDR3 is built from 13 residues. CDR3 loop: CASSLPRTGELFF. DNA for the CDR3: TGTGCCAGCAGCTTACCCAGGACCGGGGAGCTGTTTTTT.

The V call is TRBV5-1, the J call TRBJ2-5, with D possibly being TRBD1 (5 bases). CDR1 and CDR2 from the germline V gene are SGHRS and YFSETQ. Trimming removed 4 bases at V and 1 base at J, with 14 bases between. CDR3 length: 15 residues. The chain's CDR3 is CASSQVSRGQETQYF. The CDR3, as DNA: TGCGCCAGCAGCCAGGTCTCTAGGGGCCAAGAGACCCAGTACTTC.